The rows below give T cell receptor beta chains drawn from one sample of a study of blood T cell repertoires in COVID-19. Clones were sequenced by immunoSEQ multiplex PCR, and TCRdb holds only the in-frame ones, with some missing. The data show 22,000 or so clones, over 75% seen once. Sequencing used peripheral blood. Source of these receptors: a human donor in a cohort sampled during active COVID-19. The donor label of this sample is uncertain. The CDR3 runs from the conserved cysteine through the conserved F or W. Each record gives: J gene, V gene, clone size, D gene, CDR3 protein, CDR3 DNA. The D gene is left open where the match is weak. Size is stated for part of the rows, as once, few or many counts, or as a class when the clone is expanded.

TRBJ2-1 TRBV12-5 NA NA CASATGYNEQFF TGTGCTAGTGCTACGGGGTACAATGAGCAGTTCTTC
TRBJ2-7 TRBV6-5 NA TRBD1 CASSSGTGRSYEQYF TGTGCCAGCAGTTCGGGGACAGGTCGTTCCTACGAGCAGTACTTC
TRBJ2-5 TRBV5-1 NA NA CASSWSQETQYF TGCGCCAGCAGCTGGAGCCAAGAGACCCAGTACTTC
TRBJ2-3 TRBV3-1/TRBV3-2 NA NA CASSPTTFGDTQYF TGTGCCAGCAGCCCTACTACGTTCGGCGATACGCAGTATTTT
TRBJ1-2 TRBV6-6 once NA CASSYSNTHAPGYTF TGTGCCAGCAGTTACTCTAACACCCATGCCCCCGGCTACACCTTC
TRBJ1-1 TRBV20-1 NA NA CSANKNTEAFF TGCAGTGCTAACAAGAACACTGAAGCTTTCTTT
TRBJ1-1 TRBV5-4 NA NA CASSTSRGQTKAFF TGTGCCAGCAGCACCTCGCGAGGGCAGACTAAAGCTTTCTTT
TRBJ2-1 TRBV11-2 NA NA CASSLGGGPGVEQFF TGTGCCAGCAGCTTAGGTGGAGGGCCCGGGGTTGAGCAGTTCTTC
TRBJ1-2 TRBV10-3 once NA CATSRTVPTNYGYTF TGTGCCACCTCCAGGACAGTACCAACTAACTATGGCTACACCTTC
TRBJ2-2 TRBV11-2 NA NA CASSPLSGTATGELFF TGTGCCAGCAGCCCCCTCAGCGGTACGGCCACCGGGGAGCTGTTTTTT
TRBJ2-3 TRBV5-1 NA TRBD1 CASSPPGQGAGDTQYF TGCGCCAGCAGTCCGCCCGGACAGGGGGCCGGAGATACGCAGTATTTT
TRBJ2-5 TRBV19 NA TRBD2 CASRRLAGPQETQYF TGTGCCAGTAGACGACTAGCGGGGCCCCAAGAGACCCAGTACTTC
TRBJ2-7 TRBV12-3/TRBV12-4 NA NA CASSLISSPEQYF TGTGCCAGCAGTTTAATCTCTAGTCCCGAGCAGTACTTC
TRBJ1-3 TRBV5-1 NA NA CASSLGQQSGNTIYF TGCGCCAGCAGCTTAGGACAGCAATCTGGAAACACCATATATTTT
TRBJ2-2 TRBV2 NA TRBD2 CASRPGRAGKTGELFF TGTGCCAGCAGACCGGGGAGGGCGGGGAAGACCGGGGAGCTGTTTTTT
TRBJ2-3 TRBV24-1 NA TRBD2 CATSDLSLAGNTDTQYF TGTGCCACCAGTGATTTGAGCTTAGCGGGGAACACAGATACGCAGTATTTT
TRBJ1-2 TRBV5-6 NA NA CASSLAGGYTF TGTGCCAGCAGCTTGGCAGGGGGCTACACCTTC
TRBJ1-2 TRBV28 NA NA CASSLLSRVGYTF TGTGCCAGCAGTCTCCTTAGCAGGGTTGGCTACACCTTC
TRBJ2-7 TRBV5-5 NA NA CASSLLQPLSYEQYF TGTGCCAGCAGCTTGCTGCAACCACTCTCCTACGAGCAGTACTTC
TRBJ2-5 TRBV24-1 NA TRBD2 CATSASGSSETQYF TGTGCCACCAGTGCCAGCGGGAGTTCAGAGACCCAGTACTTC
TRBJ2-5 TRBV5-4 NA TRBD2 CASSPAVAGGKSETQYF TGTGCCAGCAGCCCGGCGGTAGCGGGAGGGAAATCTGAGACCCAGTACTTC
TRBJ2-7 TRBV29-1 once TRBD1 CSVPGQGAYEQYF TGCAGCGTCCCGGGACAGGGGGCCTACGAGCAGTACTTC
TRBJ1-4 TRBV24-1 NA TRBD1 CATSDTGTGGEKLFF TGTGCCACCAGTGATACCGGGACAGGGGGGGAAAAACTGTTTTTT
TRBJ2-1 TRBV29-1 NA TRBD2 CSVDLAGGLYEQFF TGCAGCGTTGACCTAGCGGGAGGCCTGTATGAGCAGTTCTTC
TRBJ1-3 TRBV7-8 few NA CASSPPGISGNTIYF TGTGCCAGCTCCCCCCCAGGGATCTCTGGAAACACCATATATTTT
TRBJ2-5 TRBV18 NA TRBD2 CASSETSGRGETQYF TGTGCCAGCTCAGAGACTAGCGGGCGTGGGGAGACCCAGTACTTC
TRBJ1-3 TRBV28 NA TRBD1 CASSYNRGLAGNTIYF TGTGCCAGCAGTTACAACAGGGGGCTGGCTGGAAACACCATATATTTT
TRBJ2-5 TRBV7-6 NA TRBD1 CASSTRTGWETQYF TGTGCCAGCAGCACCCGGACAGGGTGGGAGACCCAGTACTTC
TRBJ1-6 TRBV16 NA TRBD1 CASSHGTGNSPLHF TGTGCCAGCAGCCACGGGACAGGGAATTCACCCCTCCACTTT
TRBJ2-4 TRBV6-5 NA NA CASREWGGMDIQYF TGTGCCAGCAGGGAGTGGGGAGGCATGGACATTCAGTACTTC
TRBJ2-7 TRBV5-1 NA NA CASSSGQFSYEQYF TGCGCCAGCAGCTCTGGACAGTTCTCCTACGAGCAGTACTTC
TRBJ2-1 TRBV19 once NA CASSIVGGSHNEQFF TGTGCCAGTAGTATAGTTGGGGGGAGCCACAATGAGCAGTTCTTC
TRBJ2-5 TRBV14 NA NA CASSQDSGIRETQYF TGTGCCAGCAGCCAAGACTCGGGGATACGGGAGACCCAGTACTTC
TRBJ2-1 TRBV7-6 NA NA CASSSTRGSYNEQFF TGTGCCAGCAGCTCTACTAGAGGATCTTACAATGAGCAGTTCTTC
TRBJ2-1 TRBV14 NA TRBD2 CASSYSGGEQFF TGTGCCAGCAGTTATAGCGGGGGTGAGCAGTTCTTC
TRBJ1-1 TRBV2 NA NA CASSDRSSNTEAFF TGTGCCAGCAGTGACAGATCCTCGAACACTGAAGCTTTCTTT
TRBJ1-6 TRBV5-1 NA TRBD1 CASSLGTGENSPLHF TGCGCCAGCAGCTTGGGGACAGGGGAAAATTCACCCCTCCACTTT
TRBJ1-3 TRBV19 NA TRBD1 CASLRPRQGLSGNTIYF TGTGCCTCCTTACGCCCACGACAGGGGCTCTCGGGAAACACCATATATTTT
TRBJ2-5 TRBV19 NA TRBD2 CASRNSGAQETQYF TGTGCCAGTAGAAATAGCGGGGCCCAAGAGACCCAGTACTTC
TRBJ2-3 TRBV11-3 NA NA CASSPVSTRTDTQYF TGTGCCAGCAGCCCAGTCTCGACTAGGACAGATACGCAGTATTTT
TRBJ2-1 TRBV3-1/TRBV3-2 NA NA CASSHLENEQFF TGTGCCAGCAGCCACCTCGAGAATGAGCAGTTCTTC
TRBJ2-1 TRBV11-3 NA NA CASSGRDSNLHNEQFF TGTGCCAGCAGCGGCCGGGACTCCAACCTACACAATGAGCAGTTCTTC
TRBJ2-7 TRBV6-5 NA TRBD1 CASSYSWQGAGEQYF TGTGCCAGCAGTTACTCGTGGCAGGGGGCGGGTGAGCAGTACTTC
TRBJ2-2 TRBV7-6 NA NA CASSRALDGRGTGELFF TGTGCCAGCAGCAGGGCACTGGACGGGAGAGGTACCGGGGAGCTGTTTTTT
TRBJ2-3 TRBV28 NA NA CASSQGGRRDTQYF TGTGCCAGCAGTCAGGGGGGACGGAGAGATACGCAGTATTTT
TRBJ2-7 TRBV6-2/TRBV6-3 NA TRBD2 CASTPGLAGDLMIYEQYF TGTGCCAGCACCCCAGGACTAGCGGGAGACCTAATGATCTACGAGCAGTACTTC
TRBJ2-1 TRBV15 NA NA CATSRAPGLKNEQFF TGTGCCACCAGCAGAGCTCCGGGACTCAAGAATGAGCAGTTCTTC
TRBJ2-7 TRBV7-2 NA NA CASSARSREQYF TGTGCCAGCAGCGCGCGGTCTAGAGAGCAGTACTTC